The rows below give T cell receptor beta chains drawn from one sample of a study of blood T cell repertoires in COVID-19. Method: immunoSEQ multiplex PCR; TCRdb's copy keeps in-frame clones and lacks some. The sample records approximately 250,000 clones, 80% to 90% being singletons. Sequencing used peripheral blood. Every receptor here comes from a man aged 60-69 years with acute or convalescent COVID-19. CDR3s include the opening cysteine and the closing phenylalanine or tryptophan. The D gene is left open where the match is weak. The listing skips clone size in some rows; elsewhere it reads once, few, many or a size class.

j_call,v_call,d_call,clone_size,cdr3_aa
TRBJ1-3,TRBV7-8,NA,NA,CASSLGTGPAGNTIYF
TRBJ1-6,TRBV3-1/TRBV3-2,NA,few,CASSQEGHYNSPLHF
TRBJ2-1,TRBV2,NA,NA,CASNSVSSYNEQFF
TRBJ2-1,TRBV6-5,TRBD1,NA,CASSYRTDRDDEQFF
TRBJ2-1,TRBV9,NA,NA,CASSVGGSTYNEQFF
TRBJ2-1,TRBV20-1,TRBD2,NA,CSASLLAGGVNEQFF
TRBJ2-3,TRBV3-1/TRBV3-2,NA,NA,CASSLGRGRGTDTQYF
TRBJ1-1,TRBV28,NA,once,CASSLSPGVVTEAFF
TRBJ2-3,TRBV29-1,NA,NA,CSVDEGGPTDTQYF
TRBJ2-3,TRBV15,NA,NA,CATSRELRAQYF
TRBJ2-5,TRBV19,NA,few,CATHPYGDSYQETQYF
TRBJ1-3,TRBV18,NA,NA,CASSPDTGTSGNTIYF
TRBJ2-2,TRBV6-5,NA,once,CASSYRTSSTGELFF
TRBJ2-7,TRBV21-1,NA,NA,CASSKLAGPYEQYF
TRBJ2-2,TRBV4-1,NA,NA,CASSQAGAGANTGELFF
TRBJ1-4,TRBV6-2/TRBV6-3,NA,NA,CASSIGGYKEKLFF
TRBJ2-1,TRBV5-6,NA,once,CASSPDAGHNEQFF
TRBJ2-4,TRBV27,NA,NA,CASSLGGGAKNIQYF
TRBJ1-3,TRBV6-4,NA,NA,CASRLRVPTIYF
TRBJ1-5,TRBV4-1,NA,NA,CASSQNRPPHQPQHF
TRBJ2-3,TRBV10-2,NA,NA,CASSESYRLTDTQYF
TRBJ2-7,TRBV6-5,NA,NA,CASKVGWSSYEQYF
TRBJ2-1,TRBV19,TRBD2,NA,CASSPLSVAGGNNEQFF
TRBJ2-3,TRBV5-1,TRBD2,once,CASSIGTSGGYTDTQYF
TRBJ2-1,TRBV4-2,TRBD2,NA,CASSQDTLGSAGAATRFF
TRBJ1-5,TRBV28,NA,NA,CASRPRRRVSDQPQHF
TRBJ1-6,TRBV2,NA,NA,CASSPRGGNSPLHF
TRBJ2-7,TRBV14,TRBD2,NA,CASSQQAGGPYEQYF
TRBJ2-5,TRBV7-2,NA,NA,CASSSRWSQETQYF
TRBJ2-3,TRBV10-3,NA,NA,CAISESISGLDF
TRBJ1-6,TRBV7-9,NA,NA,CASIQSGVDNSPLHF
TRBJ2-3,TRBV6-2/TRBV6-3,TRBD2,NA,CASSYPGTSGTDTQYF
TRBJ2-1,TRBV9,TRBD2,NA,CASSVAPSGSLEQFF
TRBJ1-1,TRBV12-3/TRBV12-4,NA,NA,CASSLSLLTEAFF